Each of the 12 T cell receptor beta chains below was sequenced from the same sample in a study of blood T cells in healthy people across ages. Using a J-beta primer mix together with a sample-barcoded 5' primer, a second PCR was run for about 7 to 12 cycles. TCRdb re-called the 5' RACE reads with MiXCR, one entry per CDR3 protein. The data contain approximately 810,000 distinct CDR3 sequences, under 40% of them singletons. Sequencing was performed on blood. The receptors were sampled from a man aged 18 to 30 in good health.

The rearrangement joins TRBV4-1 to TRBJ1-6, with D hard to call. This CDR3 is built from 13 residues. The germline gives CDR1 MGHRA, CDR2 YSYEKL. Trimming took off 2 bases at V and 10 bases at J, with 9 bases between the two ends. The CDR3: CASSQRVGSPLHF. CDR3 nucleotides: TGCGCCAGCAGCCAACGAGTTGGATCACCCCTCCACTTT.

The CDR3 bases are TGTGCCAGCAGCCCCCCTGTGCGGGAGGGCCATGAGCAGTTCTTC. Translation: CASSPPVREGHEQFF. The chain joins TRBV9 to TRBJ2-1; 9 positions match TRBD2. J lost 8 bases, V lost 4 bases, and 10 bases had no gene match. Germline-derived CDR1 and CDR2 are SGDLS and YYNGEE. CDR3 length equals 15 residues.

The chain carries TRBV4-1 and TRBJ1-5; 9 bases are a match to TRBD1. Germline CDR1 and CDR2: MGHRA and YSYEKL. V lost 4 bases to trimming and J lost 11 bases; unmatched junction nucleotides: 12. This CDR3 is built from 15 residues. CDR3 coding DNA: TGCGCCAGCAGCCCTCAATGGGACAGGGCAGGATCCCAGCATTTT. Encoded protein: CASSPQWDRAGSQHF.

This clonotype has at least ten counts. The chain carries TRBV28 and TRBJ2-3, with D maybe TRBD1 (5 bases). V lost 8 bases to trimming and J lost 6 bases, with 18 bases between them. Germline V gene data show CDR1 as MDHEN and CDR2 as SYDVKM. The CDR3 sequence is 14 residues long. The CDR3 is CASGERVGLDTQYF. The DNA of the CDR3 is TGTGCCAGCGGCGAGAGAGTGGGGCTGGATACGCAGTATTTT. The whole variable domain, remainder taken from reference TRBV28 and TRBJ2-3, is DVKVTQSSRYLVKRTGEKVFLECVQDMDHENMFWYRQDPGLGLRLIYFSYDVKMKEKGDIPEGYSVSREKKERFSLILESASTNQTSMYLCASGERVGLDTQYFGPGTRLTVL.

V is TRBV7-6 and J is TRBJ2-1; D is perhaps TRBD2 (5 bases). The V end was cut by 5 bases, the J end by 10 bases, with 21 bases between. Germline CDR1 and CDR2: SGHVS and FNYEAQ. This CDR3 region has 15 residues. The CDR3, as DNA: TGTGCCAGCAGCCTAGAGGCTAGCAGGTCCTACGAGCAGTTCTTC. This gives the protein CASSLEASRSYEQFF.

For the CDR3, the DNA is TGTGCCAGCAGCTTAGCGAGCACGCCCGGCTACACCTTC. Translating gives CASSLASTPGYTF. The chain has TRBV7-9 and TRBJ1-2, with no clear D. The germline V gene has CDR1 SEHNR and CDR2 FQNEAQ (reference sequence). The V end lost 0 bases, the J end lost 8 bases, and 10 bases lay between the germline ends. The CDR3 covers 13 residues.

V gene TRBV12-3 or TRBV12-4 combines with J gene TRBJ1-5, with TRBD1 matching over 8 bases. There are 15 residues in the CDR3. J gave up 3 bases and V 3 bases, and 4 bases lay outside the gene matches. CDR3 residues: CASSFRDRPNQPQHF. The CDR3 DNA reads TGTGCCAGCAGTTTTCGGGACAGGCCCAATCAGCCCCAGCATTTT.

At least ten counts were recorded for this clonotype. The genes are TRBV21-1 and TRBJ2-7; the tabulated D call, TRBD1, remains unverified against the DNA. TRBV21-1 is termed a pseudogene. The CDR3 is 17 amino acids. The CDR3: CASSKVSGTGASYEQYF. CDR3 nucleotides: TGTGCCAGCAGCAAAGTCTCTGGGACAGGAGCCTCCTACGAGCAGTACTTC.

This clonotype was seen many times. The V and J genes are TRBV5-1 and TRBJ2-1; TRBD2 aligns across 12 bases. Germline V gene data show CDR1 as SGHRS and CDR2 as YFSETQ. CDR3 length equals 16 residues. Germline trimming cut 2 bases from V and 4 bases from J; bases unmatched to any gene: 4. DNA of the CDR3: TGCGCCAGCAGCTTTACTAGCGGGGGGCTTTACAATGAGCAGTTCTTC. Its protein is CASSFTSGGLYNEQFF. Using reference TRBV5-1 and TRBJ2-1 for the parts outside the CDR3, the full variable domain is KAGVTQTPRYLIKTRGQQVTLSCSPISGHRSVSWYQQTPGQGLQFLFEYFSETQRNKGNFPGRFSGRQFSNSRSEMNVSTLELGDSALYLCASSFTSGGLYNEQFFGPGTRLTVL.

This clonotype was counted a few times. J is TRBJ2-2 and V is TRBV2, with 8 bases identical to TRBD1. After removal of 6 bases from V and 8 bases from J, the junction contained 5 bases not matched to a gene. The CDR3 contains 13 residues. Germline V gene sequence: CDR1 SNHLY, CDR2 FYNNEI. The DNA for the CDR3 is TGTGCCAGCAGACGACAGGGGTTTGGGGAGCTGTTTTTT. Its protein product is CASRRQGFGELFF.

This rearrangement joins TRBV5-1 to TRBJ2-7, with 9 positions matching TRBD2. Germline V gives CDR1 SGHRS, CDR2 YFSETQ. Trimming took 4 bases from V and 7 from J; bases not matched to a gene: 6. CDR3 size: 13 residues. CDR3 nucleotide sequence: TGCGCCAGCAGCCCCCTAGCGGGGAATGAGCAGTACTTC. It encodes CASSPLAGNEQYF.

V is TRBV7-9 and J is TRBJ1-4; perhaps TRBD1 as D (5 bases). CDR3 size: 14 residues. Germline CDR1 is SEHNR and CDR2 is FQNEAQ (reference sequence). Between the trimmed V and J ends, which lost 3 bases and 8 bases, there was a span of 13 bases. The CDR3 coding sequence is TGTGCCAGCAGCTTGAGAACAGGTGCGGAAAAACTGTTTTTT. Translating it yields CASSLRTGAEKLFF.